A single sample gave rise to the 31 T cell receptor beta chains below, sequenced in a study of cytomegalovirus exposure and HLA in healthy donors. A multiplex PCR was run with 60 Vbeta primers and 13 Jbeta primers. Sequenced by immunoSEQ multiplex PCR; TCRdb stores in-frame clones only, minus some. The sample consists of approximately 97,000 clones, approximately 81% of them appearing once. The specimen was PBMCs. Receptors originate from a male donor in good health and CMV-seropositive.

The V call is TRBV7-8, the J call TRBJ1-1; D may be TRBD1 (5 bases). The CDR3 is made up of 14 amino acids. Trimming cost V 4 bases and J 4 bases, with 13 bases left between them. The germline CDR1 and CDR2 sequences are SGHVS and FQNEAQ. The CDR3 protein is CASSSLGRSTEAFF. CDR3 DNA sequence: TGTGCCAGCAGCTCCTTGGGGCGGAGCACTGAAGCTTTCTTT.

By proportion, this clone is large. The V call is TRBV4-1, the J call TRBJ2-3; 7 bases match TRBD1. The ends lost 2 bases at V and 4 bases at J; junction bases unmatched: 6. Germline CDR1 is MGHRA and CDR2 is YSYEKL. The CDR3 covers 15 residues. In DNA, the CDR3 is TGCGCCAGCAGCCAATTCGAGACAGGGTCAGATACGCAGTATTTT. It encodes CASSQFETGSDTQYF.

The chain joins TRBV6-6 to TRBJ1-5; D possibly corresponds to TRBD1 (5 bases). The CDR3 sequence is 16 residues long. Trimming stripped 2 bases from V and 7 bases from J, with 18 bases between. The germline CDR1 and CDR2 sequences are MNHNY and SVGAGI (reference sequence). The CDR3 DNA reads TGTGCCAGCAGTTACCTAGCTACTCCGCGGGGGCAGCCCCAGCATTTT. It yields the protein CASSYLATPRGQPQHF.

The chain links TRBV5-6 to TRBJ1-3, with 8 bases that match TRBD1. CDR1 and CDR2 (germline): SGHDT, YYEEEE. V was clipped by 3 bases and J by 0 bases; unmatched bases: 2. The CDR3 contains 15 residues. As DNA, the CDR3 is TGTGCCAGCAGCTGGGGGACAGGCTCTGGAAACACCATATATTTT. Translated: CASSWGTGSGNTIYF. Complete variable domain (other parts from reference TRBV5-6 and TRBJ1-3): DAGVTQSPTHLIKTRGQQVTLRCSPKSGHDTVSWYQQALGQGPQFIFQYYEEEERQRGNFPDRFSGHQFPNYSSELNVNALLLGDSALYLCASSWGTGSGNTIYFGEGSWLTVV.

The chain recombines TRBV30 with TRBJ1-4; D gene uncertain. Germline CDR1 is GTSNPN and CDR2 is SVGIG (reference sequence). V was shortened by 1 base and J by 8 bases, with 11 bases between the two germline ends. There are 13 residues in the CDR3. Here the CDR3 reads CAWSATLREKLFF. CDR3 nucleotides: TGTGCCTGGAGTGCCACTCTTCGAGAAAAACTGTTTTTT.

This clone was recorded only once. Here the CDR3 reads CASSPLPPQGANTEAFF. For the CDR3, the DNA is TGTGCCAGCAGCCCTCTCCCTCCACAGGGTGCGAACACTGAAGCTTTCTTT. The chain is built from TRBV9 and TRBJ1-1; D possibly corresponds to TRBD1 (6 bases). V was clipped by 4 bases and J by 1 base, with 20 bases between them. Germline assignment: CDR1 SGDLS and CDR2 YYNGEE. The CDR3 is made up of 17 amino acids.

The chain joins TRBV30 to TRBJ2-5, with D possibly being TRBD2 (7 bases). Trimming took 3 bases from V and 4 from J, leaving 15 bases between them. The CDR3 extends over 14 amino acids. CDR1 is GTSNPN, CDR2 SVGIG, per germline (reference sequence). This CDR3 is CAWSQGRGGETQYF. In DNA form, the CDR3 reads TGTGCCTGGAGCCAGGGGAGGGGGGGAGAGACCCAGTACTTC. The whole variable domain, filled in from reference TRBV30 and TRBJ2-5, reads SQTIHQWPATLVQPVGSPLSLECTVEGTSNPNLYWYRQAAGRGLQLLFYSVGIGQISSEVPQNLSASRPQDRQFILSSKKLLLSDSGFYLCAWSQGRGGETQYFGPGTRLLVL.

V and J are TRBV15 and TRBJ1-5; no clear D. Deletions cut 5 bases from V and 0 bases from J, with 11 bases between. This CDR3 is 15 amino acids long. Germline lookup yields CDR1 LNHNV and CDR2 YYDKDF (reference sequence). The CDR3 is CATSLTGNSNQPQHF. CDR3 in DNA: TGTGCCACCAGCTTGACGGGAAATAGCAATCAGCCCCAGCATTTT. The variable domain in full, completed from reference TRBV15 and TRBJ1-5, reads DAMVIQNPRYQVTQFGKPVTLSCSQTLNHNVMYWYQQKSSQAPKLLFHYYDKDFNNEADTPDNFQSRRPNTSFCFLDIRSPGLGDTAMYLCATSLTGNSNQPQHFGDGTRLSIL.

The sample holds a few counts of this clone. This chain joins TRBV4-2 and TRBJ1-3; D not resolved. From germline, CDR1 is LGHNA and CDR2 YNFKEQ. This CDR3 has 16 amino acids. The V end lost 0 bases, the J end lost 4 bases, and 13 bases lay between the germline ends. CDR3 DNA sequence: TGTGCCAGCAGCCAAGAGGAGCTACTATTCGGAAACACCATATATTTT. This encodes CASSQEELLFGNTIYF.

This clone occurred many times. The chain combines TRBV5-5 with TRBJ1-4; unclear D gene. This CDR3 is 15 amino acids long. Germline CDR1 and CDR2: SGHKS and YYEKEE (reference sequence). Trimming took 1 base from V and 4 from J, leaving 11 bases between them. In DNA form, the CDR3 reads TGTGCCAGCAGCTTGTTCACAAGAAGTAATGAAAAACTGTTTTTT. Its translation is CASSLFTRSNEKLFF.

The chain carries TRBV7-9 and TRBJ2-2; 7 bases are shared with TRBD2. The CDR3 totals 13 residues. The V gene's germline CDR1 is SEHNR and CDR2 FQNEAQ (reference sequence). The J segment lost 6 bases and the V segment lost 4 bases, leaving 2 bases of the junction unmatched. The CDR3 loop is CASSSTSPGELFF. The DNA for the CDR3 is TGTGCCAGCAGCTCGACTAGCCCCGGGGAGCTGTTTTTT.

This chain uses TRBV7-6 with TRBJ1-6; D call uncertain. The germline gives CDR1 SGHVS, CDR2 FNYEAQ. Trimming took 1 base from V and 4 from J, leaving 8 bases between them. CDR3 length: 15 residues. The CDR3 coding sequence is TGTGCCAGCAGCTTAGAAACCGGGTATAATTCACCCCTCCACTTT. It translates to CASSLETGYNSPLHF.

The chain has TRBV7-3 and TRBJ2-7; D not certain. The CDR3 has 14 amino acids. Germline V lookup: CDR1 SGHTA, CDR2 FQGTGA. Trimming cost V 2 bases and J 0 bases, with 8 bases left between them. The CDR3 DNA is TGTGCCAGCAGCTTAGGGCCTGACTCCTACGAGCAGTACTTC. Translation gives CASSLGPDSYEQYF.

The chain combines TRBV7-3 with TRBJ2-3, with a tentative D call TRBD1 (6 bases). V lost 5 bases, J lost 6 bases, and 18 bases lay in between. Germline CDR1 and CDR2: SGHTA and FQGTGA. The CDR3 has 15 amino acids. The CDR3 coding sequence is TGTGCCAGCAGCCCAGTGGGGGCCCGCCGGGATACGCAGTATTTT. Its protein product is CASSPVGARRDTQYF.

This clone showed up just once. The chain combines TRBV29-1 with TRBJ1-5, with D possibly TRBD1 on 5 matching bases. The length of the CDR3 is 13 residues. The germline V and J ends were trimmed by 1 base and 4 bases, with 8 bases remaining between them. CDR1 is SQVTM and CDR2 is ANQGSEA in the germline V gene. The CDR3 DNA sequence: TGCAGCGTTGAAGTCGGGGGAAATCAGCCCCAGCATTTT. Translated, it gives CSVEVGGNQPQHF. Combining the CDR3 with reference TRBV29-1 and TRBJ1-5 gives the whole variable domain SAVISQKPSRDICQRGTSLTIQCQVDSQVTMMFWYRQQPGQSLTLIATANQGSEATYESGFVIDKFPISRPNLTFSTLTVSNMSPEDSSIYLCSVEVGGNQPQHFGDGTRLSIL.

This clone was recorded once. The rearrangement joins TRBV7-9 to TRBJ2-1; no definite D call. The CDR3 sequence is 15 residues long. Deletions cut 5 bases from V and 0 bases from J, with 11 bases between. CDR1 SEHNR and CDR2 FQNEAQ come from the germline V gene (reference sequence). The CDR3 DNA reads TGTGCCAGCAGCCCGTCAGTAAGCTCCTACAATGAGCAGTTCTTC. This translates into CASSPSVSSYNEQFF.

The chain is built from TRBV6-4 and TRBJ2-3, with D unclear. The V gene's germline CDR1 is MRHNA and CDR2 SNTAGT. V lost 2 bases to trimming and J lost 1 base, with 7 bases between them. The CDR3 sequence is 14 residues long. This chain's CDR3 is CASSDGQGTDTQYF. DNA of the CDR3: TGTGCCAGCAGTGACGGGCAGGGCACAGATACGCAGTATTTT.

V usage is TRBV30 and J usage is TRBJ1-2, with a possible D match to TRBD1 (5 bases). The CDR3 is made up of 12 amino acids. V was trimmed by 3 bases and J by 8 bases, leaving 13 bases between them. Germline V gives CDR1 GTSNPN, CDR2 SVGIG (reference sequence). The CDR3 region is CAWRTAGRGYTF. For the CDR3, the DNA is TGTGCCTGGAGGACGGCGGGACGGGGCTACACCTTC.

The rearrangement links TRBV19 to TRBJ1-5; perhaps TRBD1 as D (5 bases). From germline, CDR1 is LNHDA and CDR2 SQIVND (reference sequence). Between the trimmed V and J ends, which lost 6 bases and 0 bases, there was a span of 12 bases. The CDR3 has 15 amino acids. Here the CDR3 reads CASRAGGNSNQPQHF. CDR3 in DNA: TGTGCCAGTAGGGCGGGGGGGAATAGCAATCAGCCCCAGCATTTT.

The chain couples TRBV18 to TRBJ1-3, with D unclear. The CDR3 is 12 residues long. V was cut by 1 base and J by 8 bases, with 6 bases left in between. Germline CDR1 and CDR2: KGHSH and LQKENI. CDR3 region: CASSPLGDTIYF. The DNA for the CDR3 is TGTGCCAGCTCACCACTCGGGGACACCATATATTTT.

V gene TRBV2 combines with J gene TRBJ2-1, with D maybe TRBD2 (5 bases). The CDR3 runs 13 residues. Germline CDR1 is SNHLY and CDR2 is FYNNEI. V shed 8 bases and J shed 3 bases, with 11 bases lying between them. The CDR3 nucleotides read TGTGCCAGCGGGGTAGGGAGCTACAATGAGCAGTTCTTC. Amino acid sequence: CASGVGSYNEQFF. The full variable domain, in which reference TRBV2 and TRBJ2-1 provide the parts outside the CDR3, is EPEVTQTPSHQVTQMGQEVILRCVPISNHLYFYWYRQILGQKVEFLVSFYNNEISEKSEIFDDQFSVERPDGSNFTLKIRSTKLEDSAMYFCASGVGSYNEQFFGPGTRLTVL.

This clone was observed once. This CDR3 reads CASRGGDTQYF. The CDR3 DNA sequence: TGTGCCAGCAGGGGGGGAGATACGCAGTATTTT. The V call is TRBV5-6, the J call TRBJ2-3; D is possibly TRBD2 (6 bases). Trimming shortened V by 5 bases and J by 5 bases, and 6 bases separated the two germline ends. The CDR3 spans 11 residues. Germline V CDR1 and CDR2: SGHDT, YYEEEE. The full variable domain, in which reference TRBV5-6 and TRBJ2-3 provide the parts outside the CDR3, is DAGVTQSPTHLIKTRGQQVTLRCSPKSGHDTVSWYQQALGQGPQFIFQYYEEEERQRGNFPDRFSGHQFPNYSSELNVNALLLGDSALYLCASRGGDTQYFGPGTRLTVL.

This clone was counted only a few times. The chain has TRBV5-4 and TRBJ1-2; D not certain. In germline, CDR1 is SGHNT, CDR2 YYREEE (reference sequence). V lost 4 bases to trimming and J lost 4 bases, with 8 bases between them. This CDR3 contains 12 residues. CDR3 sequence reads: CASSADTYGYTF. The CDR3 DNA follows: TGTGCCAGCAGCGCAGACACCTATGGCTACACCTTC.

In its sample, this clone was seen a few times. The rearrangement uses TRBV2 and TRBJ1-4, with 8 bases matching TRBD1. This CDR3 is built from 14 residues. The germline V gene encodes CDR1 SNHLY and CDR2 FYNNEI. V shed 4 bases and J 7 bases; nucleotides not matched to a gene: 5. CDR3 coding DNA: TGTGCCAGCAGTGTTGACAGGGGAGTTGAAAAACTGTTTTTT. It yields the protein CASSVDRGVEKLFF.

The table lists this clone with many counts. The chain links TRBV4-2 to TRBJ2-1; 15 bases line up with TRBD2. The CDR3 sequence is 19 residues long. Germline V gene lookup returns CDR1 LGHNA and CDR2 YNFKEQ. V lost 0 bases and J lost 3; bases outside the gene matches: 6. The DNA for the CDR3 is TGTGCCAGCAGCCAAGAGGGACTAGCGGGGGGAGGACTCTACAATGAGCAGTTCTTC. This translates into CASSQEGLAGGGLYNEQFF.

The chain links TRBV7-9 to TRBJ1-2; 7 bases match TRBD1. This CDR3 region has 12 residues. J lost 8 bases, V lost 8 bases, and 8 bases had no gene match. From germline, CDR1 is SEHNR and CDR2 FQNEAQ (reference sequence). This CDR3 reads CASHRGDEGYTF. Here the CDR3 DNA reads TGTGCCAGCCACAGGGGAGATGAGGGCTACACCTTC.

In its sample, this clone was seen once. The chain uses TRBV6-5 and TRBJ1-4, with 7 bases aligning to TRBD1. CDR3 length equals 12 residues. V lost 6 bases, J lost 5 bases, and 0 bases stayed unmatched. Germline loops: CDR1 MNHEY, CDR2 SVGAGI. CDR3 region: CASRTGNEKLFF. The CDR3 DNA reads TGTGCCAGCAGGACAGGGAATGAAAAACTGTTTTTT.

Regarding this clone: The junction shows a germline mismatch at one end, possibly a read error. This chain joins TRBV7-9 and TRBJ1-6, with no clear D. The CDR3 loop spans 14 amino acids. Germline V lookup: CDR1 SEHNR, CDR2 FQNEAQ (reference sequence). CDR3 protein: CSSSQEGPNSPLHF. As DNA, the CDR3 is TGTTCCAGCAGCCAAGAGGGCCCTAATTCACCCCTCCACTTT.

The V gene is TRBV9, the J gene TRBJ2-1; 7 nucleotides align to TRBD1. CDR1 and CDR2 from the germline V gene are SGDLS and YYNGEE. The trim removed 3 bases at V and 10 bases at J, leaving 10 bases unmatched. This CDR3 is 14 amino acids long. CDR3 bases: TGTGCCAGCAGCGCAAGAACAGGGGCTGAGGAGCAGTTCTTC. It yields the protein CASSARTGAEEQFF.

This chain joins TRBV7-9 and TRBJ1-2; D is possibly TRBD1 (5 bases). The germline V and J ends were trimmed by 5 bases and 4 bases, with 17 bases remaining between them. The CDR3 sequence is 15 residues long. Germline CDR1 SEHNR, CDR2 FQNEAQ (reference sequence). This CDR3 reads CASSPGGDGPYGYTF. The CDR3 nucleotides are TGTGCCAGCAGCCCTGGGGGGGACGGACCCTATGGCTACACCTTC.

This clone was detected a few times. The CDR3 reads CASSLGVGETQYF. DNA of the CDR3: TGTGCCAGCAGCTTGGGCGTTGGAGAGACCCAGTACTTC. The chain combines TRBV5-6 with TRBJ2-5; D is uncertain. The CDR3 sequence is 13 residues long. With 0 bases removed from V and 4 bases from J, the gap between germline ends came to 7 bases. Germline-derived CDR1 and CDR2 are SGHDT and YYEEEE.